This TCR beta chain is drawn from a study of spatial heterogeneity in lung cancer. V lost 5 bases and J lost 1, with 12 bases in between. The CDR3 length is 13 residues. Germline CDR1 SQVTM, CDR2 ANQGSEA. Time point: sample taken at primary tumor resection. In each case, whole RNA from tumor, nontumor lung or frozen PBMC was sequenced unsorted. TCRdb reanalysed the 5' RACE reads using MiXCR and keeps one entry per CDR3 protein. The table lists approximately 12,000 distinct CDR3 sequences, approximately 6.2% of them singletons, with about 9.4% in the top ten. This clonotype was counted at least ten times. This beta chain came through as a stray read in a library set up for alpha chains, and its size says little.

The TCR originated in a male donor with early-stage non-small cell lung cancer. The chain recombines TRBV29-1 with TRBJ2-7; the D call may be TRBD1 or TRBD2 (6 bases each). Source: normal lung tissue next to the tumor, taken at surgery. This CDR3 reads CSVRGGLSYEQYF. The CDR3 nucleotides are TGCAGCGTTCGAGGGGGACTTTCCTACGAGCAGTACTTC.